This T cell receptor beta chain was captured by sequencing in a study of T cells in Graves' hyperthyroidism and ophthalmopathy. General study points: The blood repertoire included most of the expanded thyroid clonotypes above 0.001.

Amplified regions were TCR beta CDR3 sequences from RNA transcripts. During a first-round RT-PCR of the TCR CDR3, the HTBI primer set was used. TCRdb re-analysed the multiplex PCR reads in MiXCR, keeping a single row per CDR3 protein. The sample shows around 240,000 distinct CDR3 sequences, 14% to 15% of them seen only once. The table lists this clonotype with many counts. Its target is unknown. This CDR3 has 15 residues. Deletions cut 0 bases from V and 0 bases from J, with 8 bases between. CDR1 and CDR2 from the germline V gene are MNHEY and SVGAGI. For the diagnoses, clinical symptoms, serum thyroxine and TRAb, thyroid ultrasound and orbital computed tomography were used.

Sequencing was carried out using blood. The receptor comes from a woman in her thirties or forties with Graves' hyperthyroidism that later progressed to Graves' ophthalmopathy. The gene calls are TRBV6-5 and TRBJ1-1; no clear D gene. CDR3 region: CASSYSISLNTEAFF. CDR3 nucleotides: TGTGCCAGCAGTTACTCCATCAGTTTGAACACTGAAGCTTTCTTT.